This TCR beta chain originates from a study of control samples from healthy donors and cancer patients. Clones were read by immunoSEQ multiplex PCR, and TCRdb kept only the in-frame ones, dropping some. The sample has approximately 190,000 clones; about 91% are singletons. In germline, CDR1 is MNHEY, CDR2 SMNVEV (reference sequence). The CDR3 loop spans 15 amino acids. Trimming took off 2 bases at V and 5 bases at J, with 13 bases between the two ends. The sequence was obtained from a young man in good health. The chain links TRBV27 to TRBJ2-1; D gene ambiguous. Sequencing input: blood. The CDR3 sequence: CASSLRQATHNEQFF. In DNA, the CDR3 is TGTGCCAGCAGTTTAAGGCAAGCGACGCACAATGAGCAGTTCTTC.